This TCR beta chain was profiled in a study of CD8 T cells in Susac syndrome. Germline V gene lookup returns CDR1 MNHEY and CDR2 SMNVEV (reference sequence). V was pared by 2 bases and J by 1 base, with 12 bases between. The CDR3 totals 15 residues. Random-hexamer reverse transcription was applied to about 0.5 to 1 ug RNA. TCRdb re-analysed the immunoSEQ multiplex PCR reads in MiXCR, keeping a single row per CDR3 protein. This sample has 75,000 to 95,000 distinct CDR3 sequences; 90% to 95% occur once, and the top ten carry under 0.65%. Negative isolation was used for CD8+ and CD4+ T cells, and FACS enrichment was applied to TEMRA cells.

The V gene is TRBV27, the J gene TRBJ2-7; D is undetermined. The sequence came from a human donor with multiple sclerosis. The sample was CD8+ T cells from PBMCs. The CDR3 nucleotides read TGTGCCAGCAGTTTAAGGATGGGCAGATCCTACGAGCAGTACTTC. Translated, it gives CASSLRMGRSYEQYF.